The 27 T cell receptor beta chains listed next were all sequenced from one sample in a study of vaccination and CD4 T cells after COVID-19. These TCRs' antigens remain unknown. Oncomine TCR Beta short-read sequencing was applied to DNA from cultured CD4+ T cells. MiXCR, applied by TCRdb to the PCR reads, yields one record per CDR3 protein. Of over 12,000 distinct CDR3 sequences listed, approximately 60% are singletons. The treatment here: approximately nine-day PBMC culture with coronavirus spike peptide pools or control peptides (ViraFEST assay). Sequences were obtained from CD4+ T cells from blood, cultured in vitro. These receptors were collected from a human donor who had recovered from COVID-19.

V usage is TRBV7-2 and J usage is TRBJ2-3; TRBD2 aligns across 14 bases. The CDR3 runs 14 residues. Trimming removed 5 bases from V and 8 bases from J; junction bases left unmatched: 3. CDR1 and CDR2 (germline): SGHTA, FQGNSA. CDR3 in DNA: TGTGCCAGCAGCCCCGGACTAGCGGGGGGTACGCAGTATTTT. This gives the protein CASSPGLAGGTQYF.

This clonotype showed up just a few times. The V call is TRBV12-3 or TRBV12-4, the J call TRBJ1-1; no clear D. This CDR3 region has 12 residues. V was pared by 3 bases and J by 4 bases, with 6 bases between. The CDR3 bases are TGTGCCAGCAGTTTGGTGGGCACTGAAGCTTTCTTT. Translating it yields CASSLVGTEAFF.

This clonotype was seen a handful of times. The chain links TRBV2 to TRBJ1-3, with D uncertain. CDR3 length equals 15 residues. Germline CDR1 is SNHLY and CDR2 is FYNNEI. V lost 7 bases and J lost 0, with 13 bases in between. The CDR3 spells CASTGRPSSGNTIYF. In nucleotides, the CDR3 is TGTGCCAGCACCGGCAGGCCCAGCTCTGGAAACACCATATATTTT. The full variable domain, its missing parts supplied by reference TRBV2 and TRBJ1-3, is EPEVTQTPSHQVTQMGQEVILRCVPISNHLYFYWYRQILGQKVEFLVSFYNNEISEKSEIFDDQFSVERPDGSNFTLKIRSTKLEDSAMYFCASTGRPSSGNTIYFGEGSWLTVV.

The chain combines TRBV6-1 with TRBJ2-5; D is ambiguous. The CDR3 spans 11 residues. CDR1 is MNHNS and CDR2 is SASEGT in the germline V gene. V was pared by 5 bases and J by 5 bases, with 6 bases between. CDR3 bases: TGTGCCAGCAGTACCCGGGAGACCCAGTACTTC. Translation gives CASSTRETQYF.

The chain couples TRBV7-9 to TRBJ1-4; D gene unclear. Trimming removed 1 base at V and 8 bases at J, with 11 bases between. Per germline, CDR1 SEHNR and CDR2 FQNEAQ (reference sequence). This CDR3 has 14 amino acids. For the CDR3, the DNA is TGTGCCAGCAGCTTAGTGGCAGGAAGGGAAAAACTGTTTTTT. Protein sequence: CASSLVAGREKLFF.

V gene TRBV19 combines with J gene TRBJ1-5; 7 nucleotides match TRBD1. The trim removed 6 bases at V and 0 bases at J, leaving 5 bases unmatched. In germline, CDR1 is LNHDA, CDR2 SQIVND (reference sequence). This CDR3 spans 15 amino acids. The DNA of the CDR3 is TGTGCCAGTAGCAGGGACAGCGATAGCAATCAGCCCCAGCATTTT. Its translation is CASSRDSDSNQPQHF.

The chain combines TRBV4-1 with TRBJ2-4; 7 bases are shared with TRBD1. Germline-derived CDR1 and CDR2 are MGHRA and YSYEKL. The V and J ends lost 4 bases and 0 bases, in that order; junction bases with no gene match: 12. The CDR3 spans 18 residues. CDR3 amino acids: CASSPHGVDRLAKNIQYF. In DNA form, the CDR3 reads TGCGCCAGCAGCCCCCACGGAGTGGACAGGCTAGCCAAAAACATTCAGTACTTC.

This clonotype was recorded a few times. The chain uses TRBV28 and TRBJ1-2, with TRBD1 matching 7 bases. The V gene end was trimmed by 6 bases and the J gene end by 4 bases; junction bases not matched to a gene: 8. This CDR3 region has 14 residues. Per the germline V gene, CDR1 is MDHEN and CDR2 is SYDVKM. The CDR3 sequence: CASREFRGVYGYTF. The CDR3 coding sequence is TGTGCCAGCAGAGAATTCAGGGGGGTCTATGGCTACACCTTC.

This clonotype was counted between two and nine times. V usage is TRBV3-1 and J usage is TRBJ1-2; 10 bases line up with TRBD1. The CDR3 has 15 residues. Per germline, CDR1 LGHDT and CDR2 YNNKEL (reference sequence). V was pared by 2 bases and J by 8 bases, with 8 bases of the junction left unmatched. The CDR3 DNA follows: TGTGCCAGCAGCCAACCCGGGACAGGGGAAAACGGCTACACCTTC. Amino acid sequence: CASSQPGTGENGYTF.

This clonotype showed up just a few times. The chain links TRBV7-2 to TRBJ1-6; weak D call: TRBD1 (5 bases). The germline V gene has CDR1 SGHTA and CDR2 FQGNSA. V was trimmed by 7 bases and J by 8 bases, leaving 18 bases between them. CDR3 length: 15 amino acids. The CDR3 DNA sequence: TGTGCCAGCACGGCGGCAGGGTCTATAGATTCACCCCTCCACTTT. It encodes CASTAAGSIDSPLHF.

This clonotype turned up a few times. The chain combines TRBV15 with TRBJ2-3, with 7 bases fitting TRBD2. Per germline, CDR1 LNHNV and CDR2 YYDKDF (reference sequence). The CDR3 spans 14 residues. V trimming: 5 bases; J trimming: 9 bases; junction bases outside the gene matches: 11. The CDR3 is CATSGDYLSGTQYF. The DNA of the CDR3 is TGTGCCACCAGCGGGGACTACCTCTCGGGGACGCAGTATTTT.

DNA for the CDR3: TGTGCCAGCTCACCAACTCAGGGATCTGAAGCTTTCTTT. Protein product: CASSPTQGSEAFF. The chain carries TRBV18 and TRBJ1-1; a weak D match, TRBD1 (5 bases). The V and J ends lost 2 bases and 6 bases respectively, with 10 bases between them. The CDR3 has 13 residues. Germline V gene lookup returns CDR1 KGHSH and CDR2 LQKENI. Supplemented by reference TRBV18 and TRBJ1-1, the full variable domain reads NAGVMQNPRHLVRRRGQEARLRCSPMKGHSHVYWYRQLPEEGLKFMVYLQKENIIDESGMPKERFSAEFPKEGPSILRIQQVVRGDSAAYFCASSPTQGSEAFFGQGTRLTVV.

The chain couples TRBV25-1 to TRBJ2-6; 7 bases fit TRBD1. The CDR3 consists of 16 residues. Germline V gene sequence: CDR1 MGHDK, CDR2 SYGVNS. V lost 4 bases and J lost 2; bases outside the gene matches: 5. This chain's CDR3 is CASSVHTGAGANVLTF. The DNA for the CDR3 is TGTGCCAGCAGTGTGCACACAGGGGCTGGGGCCAACGTCCTGACTTTC.

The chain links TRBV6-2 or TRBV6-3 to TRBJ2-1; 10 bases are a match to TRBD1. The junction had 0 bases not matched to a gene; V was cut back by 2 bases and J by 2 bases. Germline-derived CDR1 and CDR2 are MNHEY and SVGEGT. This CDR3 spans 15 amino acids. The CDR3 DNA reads TGTGCCAGCAGTTACGGGACAGGGGCCTACAATGAGCAGTTCTTC. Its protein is CASSYGTGAYNEQFF.

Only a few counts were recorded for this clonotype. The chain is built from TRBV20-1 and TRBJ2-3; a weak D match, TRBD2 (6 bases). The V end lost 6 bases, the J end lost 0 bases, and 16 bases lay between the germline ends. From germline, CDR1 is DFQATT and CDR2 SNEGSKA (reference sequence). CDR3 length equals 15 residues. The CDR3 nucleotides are TGCAGTGCCCCCACGGATAGCGGTAGCACAGATACGCAGTATTTT. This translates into CSAPTDSGSTDTQYF.

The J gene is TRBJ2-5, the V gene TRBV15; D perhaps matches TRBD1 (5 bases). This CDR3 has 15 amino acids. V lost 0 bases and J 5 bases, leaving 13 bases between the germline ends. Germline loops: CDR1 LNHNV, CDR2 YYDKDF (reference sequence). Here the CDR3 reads CATSRDLGAGETQYF. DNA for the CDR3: TGTGCCACCAGCAGAGATCTAGGGGCCGGGGAGACCCAGTACTTC.

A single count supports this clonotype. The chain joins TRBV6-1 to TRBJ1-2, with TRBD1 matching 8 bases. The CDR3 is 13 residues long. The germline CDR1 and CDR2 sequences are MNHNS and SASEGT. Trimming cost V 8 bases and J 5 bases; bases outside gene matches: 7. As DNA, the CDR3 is TGTGCCAGCGGGTACAGGGGGAGTTATGGCTACACCTTC. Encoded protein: CASGYRGSYGYTF.

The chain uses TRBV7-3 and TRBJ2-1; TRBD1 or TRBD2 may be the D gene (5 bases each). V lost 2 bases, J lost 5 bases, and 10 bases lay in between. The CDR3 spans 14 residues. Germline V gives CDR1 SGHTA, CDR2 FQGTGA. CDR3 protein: CASSLGGEDNEQFF. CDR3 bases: TGTGCCAGCAGCTTAGGGGGAGAGGACAATGAGCAGTTCTTC. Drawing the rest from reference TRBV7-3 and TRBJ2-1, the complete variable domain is GAGVSQTPSNKVTEKGKYVELRCDPISGHTALYWYRQSLGQGPEFLIYFQGTGAADDSGLPNDRFFAVRPEGSVSTLKIQRTERGDSAVYLCASSLGGEDNEQFFGPGTRLTVL.

The chain's CDR3 is CASSVPGQGPPIEAFF. DNA of the CDR3: TGTGCCAGCAGCGTTCCGGGACAGGGTCCCCCCATTGAAGCTTTCTTT. The chain joins TRBV11-2 to TRBJ1-1, with 9 bases aligning to TRBD1. This CDR3 is built from 16 residues. Germline values: CDR1 SGHAT, CDR2 FQNNGV. J lost 7 bases, V lost 5 bases, and 14 bases had no gene match.

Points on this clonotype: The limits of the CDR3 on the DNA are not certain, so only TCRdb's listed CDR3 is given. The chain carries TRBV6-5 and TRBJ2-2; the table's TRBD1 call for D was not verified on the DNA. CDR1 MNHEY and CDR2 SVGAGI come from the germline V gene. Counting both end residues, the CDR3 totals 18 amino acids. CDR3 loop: CASSFFGQGPSRTGELFF.

In DNA, the CDR3 is TGTGCCAGCAGTAACCGGGACTACCAATACTACGAGCAGTACTTC. Its translation: CASSNRDYQYYEQYF. V and J are TRBV6-1 and TRBJ2-7; 7 bases fit TRBD2. This CDR3 spans 15 amino acids. Per the germline V gene, CDR1 is MNHNS and CDR2 is SASEGT. Germline trimming cut 5 bases from V and 3 bases from J; bases unmatched to any gene: 10.

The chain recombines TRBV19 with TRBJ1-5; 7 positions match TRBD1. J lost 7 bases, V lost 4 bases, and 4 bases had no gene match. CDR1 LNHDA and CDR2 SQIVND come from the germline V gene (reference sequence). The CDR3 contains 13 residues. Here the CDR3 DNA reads TGTGCCAGTAGTACTGGGACAGAACAGCCCCAGCATTTT. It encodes CASSTGTEQPQHF. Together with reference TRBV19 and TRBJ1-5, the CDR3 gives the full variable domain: DGGITQSPKYLFRKEGQNVTLSCEQNLNHDAMYWYRQDPGQGLRLIYYSQIVNDFQKGDIAEGYSVSREKKESFPLTVTSAQKNPTAFYLCASSTGTEQPQHFGDGTRLSIL.

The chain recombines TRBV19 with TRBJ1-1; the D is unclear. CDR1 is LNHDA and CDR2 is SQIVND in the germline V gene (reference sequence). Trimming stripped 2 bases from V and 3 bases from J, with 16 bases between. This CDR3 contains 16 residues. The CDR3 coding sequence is TGTGCCAGTAGTATATCCCCAGGAAGGTCTTACACTGAAGCTTTCTTT. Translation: CASSISPGRSYTEAFF.

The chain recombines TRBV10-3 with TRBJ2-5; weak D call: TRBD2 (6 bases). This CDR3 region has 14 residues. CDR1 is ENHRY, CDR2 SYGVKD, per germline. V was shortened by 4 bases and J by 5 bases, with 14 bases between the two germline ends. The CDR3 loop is CAISGKTGRETQYF. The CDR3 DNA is TGTGCCATCAGTGGGAAGACTGGGAGGGAGACCCAGTACTTC.

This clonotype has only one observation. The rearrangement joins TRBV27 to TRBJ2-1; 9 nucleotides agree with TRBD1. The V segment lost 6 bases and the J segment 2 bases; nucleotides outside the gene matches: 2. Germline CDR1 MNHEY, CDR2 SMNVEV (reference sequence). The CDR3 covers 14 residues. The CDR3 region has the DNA TGTGCCAGCAGGCGACAGGGGGCCTACAATGAGCAGTTCTTC. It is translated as CASRRQGAYNEQFF.

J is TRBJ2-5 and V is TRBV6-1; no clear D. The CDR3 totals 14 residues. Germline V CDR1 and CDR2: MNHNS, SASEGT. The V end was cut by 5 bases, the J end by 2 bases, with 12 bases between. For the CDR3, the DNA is TGTGCCAGCAGTCCAGTGACGGCACAAGAGACCCAGTACTTC. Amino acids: CASSPVTAQETQYF.

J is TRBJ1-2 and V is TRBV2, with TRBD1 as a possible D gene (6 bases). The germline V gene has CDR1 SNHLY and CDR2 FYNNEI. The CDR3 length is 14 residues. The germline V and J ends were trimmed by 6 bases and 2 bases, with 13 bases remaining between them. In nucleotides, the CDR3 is TGTGCCAGCAGCCCCCGGGACAACAACTATGGCTACACCTTC. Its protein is CASSPRDNNYGYTF.